The present T cell receptor beta chain was sequenced within a study of blood T cell repertoires in COVID-19. Whole-study context: Samples came from the United States, Italy and Spain, spanning acute and convalescent COVID-19.

Generated by immunoSEQ multiplex PCR, the TCRdb table keeps only in-frame clones and is missing some. Counted here are approximately 150,000 clones, roughly four fifths occurring once; the ten biggest clones make up roughly 3.4%. The study assigned cohorts using participant-reported clinical history. This receptor was identified in a woman aged 45 to 65 with acute COVID-19. Sequenced sample: PBMCs or T cells enriched from blood (not recorded which).

CDR3 sequence: CASTPLAGGRETQYF. CDR3 nucleotide sequence: TGTGCCAGCACCCCACTCGCGGGAGGCCGGGAGACCCAGTACTTC. V is TRBV14 and J is TRBJ2-5; 8 bases map to TRBD2. Looked up from germline, CDR1 is SGHDN and CDR2 is FVKESK. V lost 7 bases, J lost 5 bases, and 12 bases stayed unmatched. The CDR3 runs to 15 residues.